This entry features one TCR beta chain sequence. Doses given second, at about 4 or about 12 weeks, were pooled. The data derive from a study of T cell responses to AZD1222 COVID-19 vaccine. The CDR3 runs to 15 residues. Trimming removed 6 bases from V and 1 base from J; junction bases left unmatched: 5. Per germline, CDR1 MNHEY and CDR2 SMNVEV (reference sequence). Profiling relied on immunoSEQ multiplex PCR, and the TCRdb table lists in-frame clones only, not all of them. The sample has fewer than 140,000 clones; roughly 87% are singletons. The rearrangement uses TRBV27 and TRBJ2-1; 8 nucleotides agree with TRBD1. The sample was peripheral blood, taken 28 days after the second AZD1222 dose. The receptor was isolated from an adult who received the AZD1222 COVID-19 vaccine. The CDR3 sequence: CASSPGGESYNEQFF. As DNA, the CDR3 is TGTGCCAGCAGCCCAGGGGGCGAATCCTACAATGAGCAGTTCTTC.